This entry is about one T cell receptor (beta chain). This clonotype was detected only a few times. The antigen it binds to is not known. Within one base of it there is no much larger clone, and no base qualities were kept. The trim is 0 bases for V and 0 bases for J, with a gap of 10 bases between the germline ends. Reading the germline V gene gives CDR1 SGDLS and CDR2 YYNGEE. The CDR3 measures 15 amino acids from cysteine to phenylalanine. Solely the CDR3 DNA is kept, with 45 bases framed from the first base. The data were taken from a study of blood T cells in healthy people across ages (dated by TCRdb to between 2014 and 2017). About the full investigation: Template switching captured roughly one uniquely barcoded TCR beta cDNA molecule per two T cells in model experiments. The donors were divided into four age groups: young (average approximately 16 years), middle-aged (over 35), aged (roughly 66) and long-lived (about 80). To track age-related changes in TCR beta repertoire diversity, the study relied on deep sequencing normalized with unique cDNA molecular identifiers. The study analyzed two additional independent replicas of 1 million unique cDNA reads from the same blood draw for two donors, one aged 18 to 29 and one aged 80 or older. To avoid experimental bias, donors of different ages were randomly spread across the sequencing lanes. Overall study outcomes, separate from this receptor: Because the CMV infection status of the donors was unknown, age-related changes in expanded clonotypes may potentially have been confounded. Compared with the aged group, the long-lived group had more naive CD4+ T cells, fewer expanded clones and increased TCR diversity, suggesting age selection. Estimates of total diversity from one million sequenced T cells were regarded as lower bounds and underestimates. Observed TCR beta diversity per million T cells fell roughly linearly with age, and a significant reduction was already apparent by age around 39. Conclusive comparison of naive and antigen-experienced compartments was prevented by the profiling of bulk unsorted PBMCs. The percentage of naive T cells measured by flow cytometry correlated strongly with observed TCR beta diversity.

Systemically healthy Caucasian individuals from Russia, around 38 in total and aged roughly 6 to 100 years, were included as donors. About 10 milliliters of peripheral blood were drawn from each donor into EDTA-treated Vacutainer tubes. Ficoll-Paque density-gradient centrifugation was used to isolate PBMCs, with at least 7 million obtained per sample. Trizol reagent was used to extract total RNA from PBMCs, with at least 6 micrograms per sample. The percentages of naive CD45RAhigh/CD27high T cells were determined by flow cytometry on a PBMC aliquot from every donor. The library was prepared using 5' RACE. Sequencer: Illumina HiSeq 2500. A second about 7 to 11 cycle PCR used a sample-barcoded 5' primer and a J-beta primer mix. Each TCR beta cDNA molecule received a unique molecular identifier from a template-switch 5' adaptor carrying 12 random nucleotides. Each sample yielded at least 2.5 million CDR3-containing paired-end reads. First-strand cDNA was synthesized from all RNA with the Mint cDNA synthesis kit, primed by a TRBC-specific oligonucleotide. Following uracil-DNA glycosylase treatment, all cDNA underwent a first 18-cycle PCR with the universal primers M1SS and BC2_uni_R. The authors' analysis ran thus. For normalization, 1 million high-quality reads, each with a distinct molecular identifier, were randomly selected from each sample. Reads with shared molecular identifiers were discarded instead of being binned into consensus sequences. MiTCR, run with a Q25 quality threshold and the strictest error-elimination algorithm, handled CDR3 identification, clonotype clustering and error correction. A nonparametric unseen species model using Euler transformation provided a lower-bound estimate of total TCR beta diversity. Clones were called with MiXCR by TCRdb after fastp trimmed the public reads at Q25, and only in-frame beta chains were retained. Every CDR3 protein is listed once, alongside the most common genes and DNA of its rows. TCRdb, rather than the study authors, made the V and J calls. This sample holds about 1,800,000 distinct CDR3 sequences; about 28% were observed only once. The ten largest clones represent less than 9.5% of the sample.

The sequence derives from a woman in her twenties or thirties in good health. Recombination joined TRBV9 with TRBJ2-7, with TRBD1 as a weak D call on 6 bases. Sequencing was done on a sample of blood. For the CDR3, the sequence is CASSVGEGDSYEQYF. The nucleotide sequence reads as follows: TGTGCCAGCAGCGTAGGAGAGGGGGACTCCTACGAGCAGTACTTC.